The rows below give T cell receptor beta chains drawn from one sample of a study of blood T cell repertoires in COVID-19. Some clones are missing from TCRdb's copy, which holds only in-frame ones; the method was immunoSEQ multiplex PCR. Of roughly 220,000 clones in the sample, about 80% are singletons; the top ten hold approximately 15%. Input material: PBMCs or T cells enriched from blood (not recorded which). The receptor set was obtained from a man aged 35-49 years who had recovered from COVID-19. Both conserved end residues are part of each CDR3. A D gene is named only where the DNA matches it firmly. Rows may omit the clone size; those that give it use once, few, many or a size class.

d_call,clone_size,j_call,v_call,cdr3_length,cdr3_nt,cdr3_aa
TRBD1,.,TRBJ2-3,TRBV28,16,TGTGCCAGCAGTTCGACCGGGACAGGGGATACAGATACGCAGTATTTT,CASSSTGTGDTDTQYF
.,.,TRBJ2-1,TRBV7-9,14,TGTGCCAGCAGCCACCCTACTTCCTACAATGAGCAGTTCTTC,CASSHPTSYNEQFF
TRBD1,.,TRBJ2-1,TRBV7-9,16,TGTGCCAGCAGCCGACAGGGGGCGAGCTCCTACAATGAGCAGTTCTTC,CASSRQGASSYNEQFF
.,.,TRBJ2-3,TRBV15,16,TGTGCCACCAGCAGAGATCGGGGAAATAACACAGATACGCAGTATTTT,CATSRDRGNNTDTQYF
.,.,TRBJ1-1,TRBV11-1,14,TGTGCCAGCAGCTTAGAGCGACGGAACACTGAAGCTTTCTTT,CASSLERRNTEAFF
.,.,TRBJ2-1,TRBV5-1,13,TGCGCCAGCAACAGAGATACATACAATGAGCAGTTCTTC,CASNRDTYNEQFF
.,.,TRBJ1-2,TRBV28,13,TGTGCCAGCAGCGGACAGCGGAACTATGGCTACACCTTC,CASSGQRNYGYTF
.,once,TRBJ1-2,TRBV7-3,12,TGTGCCAGCAGCTTGAGCGAAGCGGGCTACACCTTC,CASSLSEAGYTF
.,.,TRBJ1-6,TRBV9,15,TGTGCCAGCAGCTGGCTGGGGGCCCCACTTTCACCCCTCCACTTT,CASSWLGAPLSPLHF
TRBD2,.,TRBJ2-1,TRBV28,14,TGTGCCAGCAGCCCTAGCGGCTCCTACAATGAGCAGTTCTTC,CASSPSGSYNEQFF
.,.,TRBJ1-5,TRBV30,13,TGTGCCTGGGCGACAGAGCTCCAACAGCCCCAGCATTTT,CAWATELQQPQHF
.,.,TRBJ1-5,TRBV4-1,15,TGCGCCAGCAGCCAAGTAGTACAGGGCGGCCAGCCCCAGCATTTT,CASSQVVQGGQPQHF
TRBD2,.,TRBJ2-1,TRBV6-5,15,TGTGCCAGCAGCCCCCTAGCGGTCCCCTACAATGAGCAGTTCTTC,CASSPLAVPYNEQFF
.,once,TRBJ2-2,TRBV27,14,TGTGCCAGCAGTTTGAGCAGGCTCGTAGGGGAGCTGTTTTTT,CASSLSRLVGELFF
.,once,TRBJ1-1,TRBV3-1/TRBV3-2,15,TGTGCCAGCCGCCCCCAGGGGAGGGAGATGACTGAAGCTTTCTTT,CASRPQGREMTEAFF
TRBD2,.,TRBJ2-3,TRBV5-1,16,TGCGCCAGCAGCCCGGGACTAGCGGAGAGGGCAGATACGCAGTATTTT,CASSPGLAERADTQYF
.,.,TRBJ1-2,TRBV29-1,12,TGCAGCGTTGTACCCGGGAACTATGGCTACACCTTC,CSVVPGNYGYTF
.,.,TRBJ2-7,TRBV28,15,TGTGCCAGCAGCTTACAGGGCAGGGGAACGGGGGAGCAGTACTTC,CASSLQGRGTGEQYF
TRBD1,.,TRBJ1-3,TRBV7-6,15,TGTGCCAGCAGCCGAGGGACAGGGTTTGGAAACACCATATATTTT,CASSRGTGFGNTIYF
.,.,TRBJ2-3,TRBV15,13,TGTGCCACCAGCAGGGAGACTCATACAACGCAGTATTTT,CATSRETHTTQYF
TRBD1,medium-sized,TRBJ2-5,TRBV5-6,14,TGTGCCAGCGGCACAGGGGGCGGGCGGGAGACCCAGTACTTC,CASGTGGGRETQYF
.,.,TRBJ1-5,TRBV12-3/TRBV12-4,12,TGTGCCAGCAGCCCACTTAATCAGCCCCAGCATTTT,CASSPLNQPQHF
.,.,TRBJ2-7,TRBV7-8,15,TGTGCCAGCAGCCCCCTTGGTAGGGGCGCCGCCGAGCAGTACTTC,CASSPLGRGAAEQYF
.,.,TRBJ1-3,TRBV3-1/TRBV3-2,14,TGTGCCAGCAGCGCCGGTTCGTGGGGAAACACCATATATTTT,CASSAGSWGNTIYF
TRBD2,.,TRBJ2-7,TRBV6-5,14,TGTGCCAGCAGGCCGACTAGCGCCTCCTACGAGCAGTACTTC,CASRPTSASYEQYF
.,.,TRBJ1-5,TRBV7-2,15,TGTGCCAGCAGCAAAATCGGGACAAAGAATCAGCCCCAGCATTTT,CASSKIGTKNQPQHF
.,.,TRBJ1-5,TRBV6-5,15,TGTGCCAGCAAGGGGGAAGGGGTCCGTAATCAGCCCCAGCATTTT,CASKGEGVRNQPQHF
.,.,TRBJ1-5,TRBV24-1,12,TGTGCCACCAGTTTGGGAGGTCAGCCCCAGCATTTT,CATSLGGQPQHF
.,.,TRBJ1-5,TRBV7-2,14,TGTGCCAGCAGCCCAGACAGACACAATCAGCCCCAGCATTTT,CASSPDRHNQPQHF
.,.,TRBJ2-1,TRBV5-6,14,TGTGCCAGCAGCCAGGGCAGGTCCTACAATGAGCAGTTCTTC,CASSQGRSYNEQFF
TRBD1,.,TRBJ1-6,TRBV20-1,15,TGCAGTGCTAGTCTAGCAGGGGGCGGGAATTCACCCCTCCACTTT,CSASLAGGGNSPLHF
.,.,TRBJ1-6,TRBV6-1,17,TGTGCCAGCAGTGTGAAACCCATGGGGAGGGATAATTCACCCCTCCACTTT,CASSVKPMGRDNSPLHF
.,.,TRBJ1-5,TRBV7-8,15,TGTGCCAGCAGCTTAGTGGAACAGGAGAATCAGCCCCAGCATTTT,CASSLVEQENQPQHF
TRBD1,.,TRBJ1-4,TRBV30,14,TGTGCCTGGAGGAGACAGGGGTCTAATGAAAAACTGTTTTTT,CAWRRQGSNEKLFF
TRBD2,many,TRBJ2-1,TRBV4-2,16,TGTGCCAGCAGCGTCCGACTAGCGGGAGTCTACAATGAGCAGTTCTTC,CASSVRLAGVYNEQFF
.,.,TRBJ1-6,TRBV4-2,17,TGTGCCAGCAGCCAAGAGGGAAGGGGGGGGGTTAATTCACCCCTCCACTTT,CASSQEGRGGVNSPLHF
TRBD1,.,TRBJ2-1,TRBV2,13,TGTGCCAGCAATACCCGGGACAGATCCGAGCAGTTCTTC,CASNTRDRSEQFF
.,.,TRBJ1-1,TRBV20-1,14,TGCAGTGCTAGTGTGGACAGCTTGAACACTGAAGCTTTCTTT,CSASVDSLNTEAFF
.,.,TRBJ2-7,TRBV27,13,TGTGCCAGCAGCAATGGGGCCCCCTACGAGCAGTACTTC,CASSNGAPYEQYF
.,.,TRBJ1-4,TRBV5-1,13,TGCGCCAGCAGCGGGAGTGAGAATGAAAAACTGTTTTTT,CASSGSENEKLFF
TRBD2,.,TRBJ2-5,TRBV18,16,TGTGCCAGCTCAGACTGGACTAGCGGGAAGCAAGAGACCCAGTACTTC,CASSDWTSGKQETQYF
TRBD1,.,TRBJ1-2,TRBV9,14,TGTGCCAGCAGCGTAGCCCACAGGGGGGTCGGCTACACCTTC,CASSVAHRGVGYTF
.,.,TRBJ1-5,TRBV2,14,TGTGCCAGCAGTGAAGTAACCGGGAATCAGCCCCAGCATTTT,CASSEVTGNQPQHF
.,.,TRBJ1-2,TRBV28,13,TGTGCCAGCAGGCCCACAGTTAACTATGGCTACACCTTC,CASRPTVNYGYTF
.,.,TRBJ1-2,TRBV4-2,17,TGTGCCAGCAGCCAAGATAATGGCCGTCGCGGCTTACTTGGCTACACCTTC,CASSQDNGRRGLLGYTF
TRBD2,.,TRBJ2-5,TRBV3-1/TRBV3-2,17,TGTGCCAGCAGCTGGACTAGCGGGGGGGCCGGTCAAGAGACCCAGTACTTC,CASSWTSGGAGQETQYF
.,.,TRBJ1-5,TRBV19,14,TGTGCCAGTAGTACCCGAAGGGAGAGGCAGCCCCAGCATTTT,CASSTRRERQPQHF
.,once,TRBJ2-7,TRBV19,13,TGTGCCAGTAGTATAACTAGGGATTACGAGCAGTACTTC,CASSITRDYEQYF
TRBD2,many,TRBJ2-7,TRBV2,15,TGTGCCAGCAGTGAACGGACTAGCGGGAGCTACGAGCAGTACTTC,CASSERTSGSYEQYF
.,.,TRBJ1-1,TRBV30,13,TGTGCCTGGGACCGGGTCCTAAACACTGAAGCTTTCTTT,CAWDRVLNTEAFF
TRBD2,.,TRBJ2-3,TRBV30,16,TGTGCCTGGAGCCGCGGAAAAGCGGGGAACACAGATACGCAGTATTTT,CAWSRGKAGNTDTQYF
.,.,TRBJ2-1,TRBV18,14,TGTGCCAGCTCACGAGAGATCCAGCGGAATGAGCAGTTCTTC,CASSREIQRNEQFF
TRBD2,.,TRBJ2-1,TRBV25-1,15,TGTGCCAGCAGTGCTTCCAGCGGGGGGGATATTGAGCAGTTCTTC,CASSASSGGDIEQFF
.,.,TRBJ2-5,TRBV7-2,14,TGTGCCAGCAGACAGGGGGGGGCCTCAGAGACCCAGTACTTC,CASRQGGASETQYF
.,.,TRBJ1-1,TRBV6-1,11,TGTGCCAGCAGTGAAGCGTTAGCAGCTTTCTTT,CASSEALAAFF
TRBD2,.,TRBJ2-7,TRBV20-1,11,TGCAGTGCTGGGGGGGCTAGCGGGTCGGTTTTC,CSAGGASGSVF
.,.,TRBJ1-3,TRBV3-1/TRBV3-2,15,TGTGCCAGCAGCCAAGATCCCGGGGTGGACAACACCATATATTTT,CASSQDPGVDNTIYF
.,.,TRBJ1-4,TRBV27,16,TGTGCCAGCAGTTTAGGTGGGGCGGCAACTAATGAAAAACTGTTTTTT,CASSLGGAATNEKLFF
TRBD2,once,TRBJ2-7,TRBV2,15,TGTGCCAGCAGTCGTAGCGGGACCTACTCCTACGAGCAGTACTTC,CASSRSGTYSYEQYF
.,.,TRBJ2-3,TRBV19,12,TGTGCCAGTAGTAGTTCCGGGGATACGCAGTATTTT,CASSSSGDTQYF